A selection of T cell receptor beta chains follows, all from one sample in a study of T cell responses to AZD1222 COVID-19 vaccine. TCRdb's copy holds only in-frame clones and misses some; the assay was immunoSEQ multiplex PCR. The sample lists 150,000 to 200,000 clones; around 94% were seen once. The sample here was peripheral blood, taken on day 0 of AZD1222 vaccination. Receptor source: an adult in good health. The CDR3 runs from the conserved cysteine through the conserved F or W.

j_call cdr3_length v_call cdr3_aa
TRBJ2-6 15 TRBV5-4 CASSFPGAGANVLTF
TRBJ1-2 15 TRBV6-5 CASSWGDRGLYGYTF
TRBJ2-2 16 TRBV6-4 CASSEGSSGATGELFF
TRBJ1-6 16 TRBV12-5 CASGLKPGTLSSPLHF
TRBJ2-1 15 TRBV27 CASSLSIGSYNEQFF
TRBJ2-7 12 TRBV30 CAWAASRYEQYF
TRBJ2-7 15 TRBV4-2 CASSPTSVRVYEQYF
TRBJ1-5 11 TRBV28 CASSLNQPQHF
TRBJ1-3 18 TRBV19 CASSYQWPDRGSGNTIYF
TRBJ1-5 14 TRBV7-2 CASSLGRTDQPQHF
TRBJ1-3 15 TRBV4-2 CASSQEAFSGNTIYF
TRBJ1-5 15 TRBV28 CASSPGGAGNQPQHF
TRBJ1-6 14 TRBV5-4 CASSLGQANSPLHF
TRBJ2-1 18 TRBV3-1/TRBV3-2 CASSPGTSGRLIYNEQFF